One sample yielded the 30 T cell receptor beta chains listed below, sequenced in a study of blood T cell repertoires in COVID-19. Generated by immunoSEQ multiplex PCR, the TCRdb table keeps only in-frame clones and is missing some. The top ten hold about 5.5% of the sample, which has a few hundred thousand clones, approximately 88% seen once. What was sequenced was PBMCs or T cells enriched from blood (not recorded which). The receptor source for this set is a woman aged 40-49 years who had recovered from COVID-19.

This clone was detected only a few times. This chain connects TRBV18 to TRBJ1-2; D is unclear. The CDR3 loop spans 15 amino acids. The germline V and J ends were trimmed by 2 bases and 5 bases, with 15 bases remaining between them. Germline V gives CDR1 KGHSH, CDR2 LQKENI. CDR3 DNA sequence: TGTGCCAGCTCACCAGAGATGGGGTCGGGATATGGCTACACCTTC. It yields the protein CASSPEMGSGYGYTF.

The rearrangement joins TRBV7-2 to TRBJ1-6, with D tentatively TRBD1 (6 bases). The CDR3 has 16 residues. Between the trimmed V and J ends, which lost 3 bases and 8 bases, there was a span of 17 bases. CDR1 and CDR2 (germline): SGHTA, FQGNSA. CDR3 sequence: CASSLSTGRVDSPLHF. The CDR3 bases are TGTGCCAGCAGCTTGTCGACAGGCAGGGTCGATTCACCCCTCCACTTT.

The V gene is TRBV7-8, the J gene TRBJ1-1, with 8 bases fitting TRBD1. The CDR3 spans 14 residues. The germline CDR1 and CDR2 sequences are SGHVS and FQNEAQ. V was pared by 5 bases and J by 4 bases, with 6 bases of the junction left unmatched. CDR3 sequence (DNA): TGTGCCAGCAGCCCCCAGGGGGCGGGCACTGAAGCTTTCTTT. It specifies CASSPQGAGTEAFF.

The genes are TRBV6-2 or TRBV6-3 and TRBJ2-5, with D tentatively TRBD2 (5 bases). Germline loops: CDR1 MNHEY, CDR2 SVGEGT. This CDR3 contains 14 residues. Deletions cut 5 bases from V and 2 bases from J, with 12 bases between. DNA for the CDR3: TGTGCCAGCAGTGTCCCGACTAAACAAGAGACCCAGTACTTC. This sequence encodes CASSVPTKQETQYF.

The table lists this clone with a count of one. The V gene is TRBV19, the J gene TRBJ2-5; no definite D call. The CDR3 loop spans 14 amino acids. CDR1 and CDR2 (germline): LNHDA, SQIVND (reference sequence). The V end was cut by 5 bases, the J end by 5 bases, with 15 bases between. The CDR3 region has the DNA TGTGCCAGTAGTGCTATCAGCCCCGGGGAGACCCAGTACTTC. It encodes CASSAISPGETQYF. Together with reference TRBV19 and TRBJ2-5, the CDR3 gives the full variable domain: DGGITQSPKYLFRKEGQNVTLSCEQNLNHDAMYWYRQDPGQGLRLIYYSQIVNDFQKGDIAEGYSVSREKKESFPLTVTSAQKNPTAFYLCASSAISPGETQYFGPGTRLLVL.

The chain uses TRBV7-2 and TRBJ1-2; 10 nucleotides agree with TRBD1. This CDR3 comprises 15 residues. The germline CDR1 and CDR2 sequences are SGHTA and FQGNSA. The ends lost 1 base at V and 6 bases at J; junction bases unmatched: 5. DNA for the CDR3: TGTGCCAGCAGCTTAGTCAGGACAGGGGGAAATGGCTACACCTTC. It translates to CASSLVRTGGNGYTF.

Only one count was recorded for this clone. This rearrangement joins TRBV28 to TRBJ1-1; 7 nucleotides agree with TRBD1. V lost 4 bases and J lost 3; bases outside the gene matches: 2. Germline V gene data show CDR1 as MDHEN and CDR2 as SYDVKM. The CDR3 is 13 amino acids. The CDR3 here is CASSYQGDTEAFF. CDR3 bases: TGTGCCAGCAGTTATCAGGGGGACACTGAAGCTTTCTTT.

The genes are TRBV6-2 or TRBV6-3 and TRBJ1-4, with 11 positions matching TRBD1. Trimming at V came to 6 bases and at J to 7 bases, leaving 7 bases not matched to a gene. CDR3 length: 15 residues. Germline CDR1 MNHEY, CDR2 SVGEGT. The DNA of the CDR3 is TGTGCCAGCAGCCTCGGACAGGGGGCGCTTGAAAAACTGTTTTTT. It is translated as CASSLGQGALEKLFF.

The V and J genes are TRBV7-3 and TRBJ2-3; D call uncertain. The CDR3 totals 13 residues. In germline, CDR1 is SGHTA, CDR2 FQGTGA. Trimming removed 3 bases at V and 3 bases at J, with 7 bases between. CDR3 region: CASSFWPTDTQYF. In DNA, the CDR3 is TGTGCCAGCAGCTTTTGGCCTACAGATACGCAGTATTTT. Looking up the rest from reference TRBV7-3 and TRBJ2-3 gives the full variable domain: GAGVSQTPSNKVTEKGKYVELRCDPISGHTALYWYRQSLGQGPEFLIYFQGTGAADDSGLPNDRFFAVRPEGSVSTLKIQRTERGDSAVYLCASSFWPTDTQYFGPGTRLTVL.

The chain links TRBV28 to TRBJ2-7, with 9 bases matching TRBD2. Losses at the gene ends were 7 bases for V and 7 bases for J; bases not matched to a gene: 11. This CDR3 has 14 amino acids. Germline CDR1 is MDHEN and CDR2 is SYDVKM. As DNA, the CDR3 is TGTGCCAGCATCGCGGGAGGGCCTCAGGGTGAGCAGTACTTC. Its protein product is CASIAGGPQGEQYF.

About this clone itself: Other DNA sequences within the sample encode an identical CDR3. This chain joins TRBV7-9 and TRBJ2-3; a weak D match, TRBD2 (6 bases). The CDR3 spans 15 residues. The germline V gene encodes CDR1 SEHNR and CDR2 FQNEAQ (reference sequence). Trimming removed 1 base from V and 0 bases from J, with 8 bases in between. This CDR3 reads CASSLGSGSTDTQYF. Here the CDR3 DNA reads TGTGCCAGCAGCTTAGGTAGCGGAAGCACAGATACGCAGTATTTT.

The V gene is TRBV18, the J gene TRBJ1-5, with D unclear. Trimming shortened V by 4 bases and J by 4 bases, and 8 bases separated the two germline ends. The germline V gene has CDR1 KGHSH and CDR2 LQKENI. The CDR3 consists of 13 residues. The CDR3 loop is CASSLRRNQPQHF. The CDR3 DNA reads as TGTGCCAGCTCACTCCGGAGGAATCAGCCCCAGCATTTT.

Of note for this clone: The identical CDR3 is also encoded by other nucleotide sequences in the sample. The chain combines TRBV12-3 or TRBV12-4 with TRBJ1-6; a weak D match, TRBD1 (6 bases). This CDR3 has 13 amino acids. V was cut by 5 bases and J by 7 bases, with 9 bases left in between. This chain's CDR3 is CASSPGGNSPLHF. CDR3 nucleotide sequence: TGTGCCAGCAGTCCGGGGGGCAATTCACCCCTCCACTTT.

V and J are TRBV2 and TRBJ2-7; unclear D gene. CDR1 and CDR2 (germline): SNHLY, FYNNEI. The CDR3 sequence is 14 residues long. V was cut by 3 bases and J by 0 bases, with 9 bases left in between. This CDR3 is CASSELASSYEQYF. The CDR3 region has the DNA TGTGCCAGCAGTGAGCTTGCCAGCTCCTACGAGCAGTACTTC.

The chain has TRBV19 and TRBJ2-1; perhaps TRBD1 as D (6 bases). The CDR3 extends over 15 amino acids. With 1 base removed from V and 7 bases from J, the gap between germline ends came to 14 bases. CDR1 LNHDA and CDR2 SQIVND come from the germline V gene (reference sequence). The CDR3 DNA sequence: TGTGCCAGTAGTATAGGCCACAGGGTAAGGAATGAGCAGTTCTTC. This gives the protein CASSIGHRVRNEQFF.

V is TRBV11-3 and J is TRBJ1-4; the D gene is possibly TRBD1 (5 bases). This CDR3 comprises 20 residues. Trimming removed 0 bases from V and 8 bases from J, with 28 bases in between. The germline gives CDR1 SGHNT, CDR2 YENEEA. CDR3 DNA: TGTGCCAGCAGCTTAGATCTCAATGTCCGTCGAAGGGGCTTTGAGGAAAAACTGTTTTTT. Its translation: CASSLDLNVRRRGFEEKLFF.

This chain connects TRBV18 to TRBJ2-6; D uncertain. CDR1 and CDR2 from the germline V gene are KGHSH and LQKENI. V lost 4 bases and J lost 2, with 9 bases in between. The CDR3 is 15 residues long. CDR3 in DNA: TGTGCCAGCTCACTAAATCGAGCTGGGGCCAACGTCCTGACTTTC. It encodes CASSLNRAGANVLTF. The variable domain in full, with the rest retrieved from reference TRBV18 and TRBJ2-6, is NAGVMQNPRHLVRRRGQEARLRCSPMKGHSHVYWYRQLPEEGLKFMVYLQKENIIDESGMPKERFSAEFPKEGPSILRIQQVVRGDSAAYFCASSLNRAGANVLTFGAGSRLTVL.

J is TRBJ2-3 and V is TRBV7-2; 10 bases are a match to TRBD2. The CDR3 consists of 16 residues. V gave up 4 bases and J gave up 2 bases; unmatched junction bases: 6. Germline V gene data show CDR1 as SGHTA and CDR2 as FQGNSA. The CDR3 spells CASSSWTSGPTDTQYF. The CDR3 DNA reads as TGTGCCAGCAGCTCCTGGACTAGCGGACCCACAGATACGCAGTATTTT.

This rearrangement joins TRBV7-2 to TRBJ1-4; weak D call: TRBD1 (5 bases). This CDR3 has 15 amino acids. Germline V gene sequence: CDR1 SGHTA, CDR2 FQGNSA. Trimming removed 1 base at V and 3 bases at J, with 9 bases between. CDR3 sequence reads: CASSLGRGSNEKLFF. The DNA of the CDR3 is TGTGCCAGCAGCTTAGGGAGGGGTTCTAATGAAAAACTGTTTTTT.

This chain links TRBV30 with TRBJ2-1; D unclear. This CDR3 spans 12 amino acids. Germline CDR1 GTSNPN, CDR2 SVGIG (reference sequence). V was trimmed by 4 bases and J by 6 bases, leaving 10 bases between them. The CDR3 bases are TGTGCCTGGACTAGTGGCATCAATGAGCAGTTCTTC. Translating gives CAWTSGINEQFF.

This clone was found a few times. V is TRBV5-1 and J is TRBJ2-5; maybe TRBD1 (6 bases). V lost 0 bases and J lost 5, with 17 bases in between. The CDR3 is 16 amino acids. The germline V gene has CDR1 SGHRS and CDR2 YFSETQ. The CDR3 loop reads CASSLGGPRVGETQYF. CDR3 bases: TGCGCCAGCAGCTTGGGGGGGCCCCGGGTAGGCGAGACCCAGTACTTC.

This chain uses TRBV18 with TRBJ2-3, with 11 nucleotides matching TRBD2. V was pared by 0 bases and J by 5 bases, with 4 bases of the junction left unmatched. In germline, CDR1 is KGHSH, CDR2 LQKENI. This CDR3 region has 16 residues. CDR3 sequence: CASSPPSGRVGDTQYF. The CDR3 coding sequence is TGTGCCAGCTCACCACCTAGCGGGAGGGTCGGAGATACGCAGTATTTT. The whole variable domain, filled in from reference TRBV18 and TRBJ2-3, reads NAGVMQNPRHLVRRRGQEARLRCSPMKGHSHVYWYRQLPEEGLKFMVYLQKENIIDESGMPKERFSAEFPKEGPSILRIQQVVRGDSAAYFCASSPPSGRVGDTQYFGPGTRLTVL.

V gene TRBV5-1 combines with J gene TRBJ2-3; 8 bases agree with TRBD2. The J segment lost 1 base and the V segment lost 0 bases, leaving 7 bases of the junction unmatched. Germline CDR1 SGHRS, CDR2 YFSETQ. The CDR3 extends over 17 amino acids. The CDR3 region is CASSLDGREAGTDTQYF. For the CDR3, the DNA is TGCGCCAGCAGCTTGGACGGGCGGGAGGCGGGCACAGATACGCAGTATTTT.

The J gene is TRBJ2-1, the V gene TRBV4-3; D is possibly TRBD2 (7 bases). The germline gives CDR1 LGHNA, CDR2 YSLEER. Deletions cut 0 bases from V and 9 bases from J, with 15 bases between. The CDR3 covers 15 residues. CDR3 protein: CASSQDFGGGGEQFF. The CDR3 DNA follows: TGCGCCAGCAGCCAAGACTTTGGGGGAGGGGGTGAGCAGTTCTTC.

The chain carries TRBV19 and TRBJ2-3; D possibly corresponds to TRBD1 (5 bases). There are 14 residues in the CDR3. The germline gives CDR1 LNHDA, CDR2 SQIVND (reference sequence). V was cut by 4 bases and J by 5 bases, with 13 bases left in between. CDR3 nucleotide sequence: TGTGCCAGTAGTAGCCACAGGAAGGGAGATACGCAGTATTTT. This codes for CASSSHRKGDTQYF.

The chain employs TRBV5-1 and TRBJ1-1; D not resolved. Germline V gene sequence: CDR1 SGHRS, CDR2 YFSETQ. V gave up 0 bases and J gave up 11 bases, with 11 bases separating them. The CDR3 is made up of 12 amino acids. The chain's CDR3 is CASSLGAGLAFF. Here the CDR3 DNA reads TGCGCCAGCAGCTTGGGGGCGGGTTTGGCTTTCTTT.

V is TRBV20-1 and J is TRBJ1-5, with TRBD1 as a possible D gene (6 bases). The length of the CDR3 is 14 residues. The V and J ends lost 3 bases and 6 bases respectively, with 15 bases between them. Germline CDR1 is DFQATT and CDR2 is SNEGSKA (reference sequence). CDR3 amino acids: CSASISQGPQPQHF. The CDR3 DNA follows: TGCAGTGCTAGTATCTCCCAGGGGCCTCAGCCCCAGCATTTT.

The J gene is TRBJ2-5, the V gene TRBV28; D is uncertain. Germline CDR1 is MDHEN and CDR2 is SYDVKM. The CDR3 sequence is 10 residues long. Trimming removed 6 bases from V and 3 bases from J, with 2 bases in between. CDR3 DNA: TGTGCCAGCAGCAAAGAGACCCAGTACTTC. Amino acid sequence: CASSKETQYF.

The V and J genes are TRBV5-4 and TRBJ2-2; TRBD2 matches at 11 bases. J gave up 6 bases and V 4 bases, and 8 bases lay outside the gene matches. This CDR3 has 16 amino acids. Germline CDR1 and CDR2: SGHNT and YYREEE (reference sequence). CDR3 sequence (DNA): TGTGCCAGCAGCCCTACTAGCGGGAGTGCCGCCGGGGAGCTGTTTTTT. Amino acids: CASSPTSGSAAGELFF.

This chain links TRBV23-1 with TRBJ2-7; 9 bases line up with TRBD1. TRBV23-1 qualifies as an ORF whose function is uncertain. The CDR3 is made up of 19 amino acids. V gave up 2 bases and J gave up 5 bases; unmatched junction bases: 19. CDR3 DNA: TGCGCCAGCAGTCAAGGGACGAGACAGGGGGGCTTCGGAACCCACGAGCAGTACTTC. Its translation: CASSQGTRQGGFGTHEQYF.